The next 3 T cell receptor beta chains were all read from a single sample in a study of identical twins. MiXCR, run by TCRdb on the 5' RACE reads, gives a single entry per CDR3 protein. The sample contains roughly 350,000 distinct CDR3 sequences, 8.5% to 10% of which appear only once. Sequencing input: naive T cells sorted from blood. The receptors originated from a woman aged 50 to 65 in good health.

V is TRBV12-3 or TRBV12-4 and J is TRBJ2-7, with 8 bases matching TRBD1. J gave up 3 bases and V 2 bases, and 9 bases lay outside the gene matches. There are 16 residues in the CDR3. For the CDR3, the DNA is TGTGCCAGCAGTTTATCGGACAGGGACGGGTACTACGAGCAGTACTTC. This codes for CASSLSDRDGYYEQYF.

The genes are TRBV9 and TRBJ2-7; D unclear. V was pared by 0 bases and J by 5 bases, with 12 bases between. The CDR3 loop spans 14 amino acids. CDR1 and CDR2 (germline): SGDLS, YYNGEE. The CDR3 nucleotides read TGTGCCAGCAGCGTAGATCTTGGAAGCCACGAGCAGTACTTC. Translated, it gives CASSVDLGSHEQYF. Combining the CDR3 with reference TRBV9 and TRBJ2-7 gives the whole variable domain DSGVTQTPKHLITATGQRVTLRCSPRSGDLSVYWYQQSLDQGLQFLIQYYNGEERAKGNILERFSAQQFPDLHSELNLSSLELGDSALYFCASSVDLGSHEQYFGPGTRLTVT.

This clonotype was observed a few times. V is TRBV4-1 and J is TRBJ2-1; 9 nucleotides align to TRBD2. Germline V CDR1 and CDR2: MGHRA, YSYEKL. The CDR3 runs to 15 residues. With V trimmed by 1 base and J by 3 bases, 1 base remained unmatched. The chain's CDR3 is CASSQVAGDYNEQFF. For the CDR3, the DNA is TGCGCCAGCAGCCAAGTAGCGGGAGACTACAATGAGCAGTTCTTC.